The rows below give T cell receptor beta chains drawn from one sample of a study of breast tumors, draining lymph nodes, adjacent tissues. Via MiXCR, TCRdb re-called the multiplex PCR reads, giving one row per CDR3 protein. The sample lists over 100,000 distinct CDR3 sequences, approximately 20% occurring once. The sample consisted of axillary lymph node tissue. The receptors stem from a female donor with breast cancer. Some clones in this sample may be carry-over from other donors' samples. Both conserved end residues are trimmed from each CDR3. Fields, in order: J gene, V gene, CDR3 protein.

TRBJ2-1	TRBV29-1	RVTGQSGEQF
TRBJ2-1	TRBV11-3	ASSPGLSYNEQF
TRBJ2-1	TRBV30	AWRTAGVRYNEQF
TRBJ2-2	TRBV9	ASSHGTRLTGELF
TRBJ1-4	TRBV18	ASSPLPGEKLF
TRBJ2-5	TRBV4-3	ASSQARTSIEGTQY
TRBJ2-3	TRBV19	ASSAYRGGLPDTQY
TRBJ2-3	TRBV29-1	SVAGGRTDTQY
TRBJ2-7	TRBV11-2	ASSPPAGPREQY
TRBJ2-2	TRBV3-1	ASSHLGELF
TRBJ2-7	TRBV5-4	ASSLVGSPYEQY
TRBJ1-6	TRBV20-1	SAWDREYSPLH
TRBJ2-5	TRBV10-2	ASSEVAGRETQY
TRBJ2-1	TRBV14	ASSQIHGLAGVTQF
TRBJ2-3	TRBV7-8	ASSLRSAVEGDTQY
TRBJ2-7	TRBV12-3/TRBV12-4	ASSFGRGYEQY
TRBJ2-3	TRBV20-1	SARPNTDTQY
TRBJ1-6	TRBV30	AWSGLTGQGNSPLH
TRBJ2-1	TRBV6-5	ASSTLAGVGNEQF
TRBJ2-1	TRBV6-2/TRBV6-3	ASRPALGNEQF
TRBJ1-5	TRBV19	ASSYPSRQGSNQPQH
TRBJ1-5	TRBV6-2/TRBV6-3	ASSHPGQGDQPQH
TRBJ2-1	TRBV7-2	ASSPTQATGEQF
TRBJ2-7	TRBV20-1	SAERGTYEQY
TRBJ1-3	TRBV7-2	ASRRTGPGNTIY
TRBJ1-4	TRBV5-6	ASSSMTRQEEKLF